These T cell receptor beta chains were read from a single sample in a study of T cell repertoires in cytomegalovirus infection. TCRdb independently ran MiXCR on the reads; one entry per CDR3 protein. Of fewer than 300,000 distinct CDR3 sequences listed, roughly 25% were seen once; the top ten hold about 15%. Sequencing used PBMCs. The source of these receptors is a human donor in good health (CMV status not recorded). Some clones in this sample may be carry-over from other donors' samples. CDR3s include the opening cysteine and the closing phenylalanine or tryptophan. D genes are given only for firm matches. Clone size is stated in some rows and not others, as once, few, many or a class when expanded.

j_call	clone_size	d_call	v_call	cdr3_aa	cdr3_nt
TRBJ2-3	.	.	TRBV15	CATSRGRGRGGTDTQYF	TGTGCCACCAGCAGAGGTAGGGGGAGAGGAGGCACAGATACGCAGTATTTT
TRBJ2-1	few	TRBD2	TRBV28	CASSPSDALAPSSYNEQFF	TGTGCCAGCAGTCCATCCGACGCACTAGCGCCGAGCTCCTACAATGAGCAGTTCTTC
TRBJ1-1	few	.	TRBV5-1	CASSLTGRGAEAFF	TGCGCCAGCAGCTTAACAGGGAGGGGCGCTGAAGCTTTCTTT
TRBJ2-3	once	TRBD1	TRBV7-3	CASSSNGGQDGTDTQYF	TGTGCCAGCAGCTCAAACGGGGGACAGGATGGCACAGATACGCAGTATTTT
TRBJ2-2	many	TRBD2	TRBV7-2	CASSFTSGTTSGELFF	TGTGCCAGCAGCTTTACTAGCGGGACAACTTCCGGGGAGCTGTTTTTT
TRBJ2-3	few	TRBD2	TRBV11-2	CASSLASGISTDTQYF	TGTGCCAGCAGCTTGGCTAGCGGGATTAGCACAGATACGCAGTATTTT
TRBJ2-7	once	.	TRBV19	CASSIAASGTYEQYF	TGTGCCAGTAGTATAGCAGCCAGCGGAACCTACGAGCAGTACTTC
TRBJ2-1	few	TRBD2	TRBV7-3	CASSLRTTSGGNEQFF	TGTGCCAGCAGCTTAAGAACGACTAGCGGGGGCAATGAGCAGTTCTTC
TRBJ2-3	many	TRBD2	TRBV7-2	CASSSLAGGPVDTQYF	TGTGCCAGCAGCTCCTTAGCGGGAGGGCCGGTAGATACGCAGTATTTT
TRBJ2-2	.	.	TRBV5-1	CASRGGGAPNGELFF	TGCGCCAGCAGAGGAGGGGGCGCCCCCAACGGGGAGCTGTTTTTT
TRBJ2-6	.	.	TRBV14	CASSQDSRTTDSGANVLTF	TGTGCCAGCAGCCAAGATAGTCGGACCACCGACTCTGGGGCCAACGTCCTGACTTTC
TRBJ2-5	many	.	TRBV7-2	CASSLSYQETQYF	TGTGCCAGCAGCTTAAGTTATCAAGAGACCCAGTACTTC
TRBJ2-1	.	.	TRBV7-2	CASSAHSGSYNEQFF	TGTGCCAGCAGCGCTCACTCGGGCTCCTACAATGAGCAGTTCTTC
TRBJ2-3	.	.	TRBV6-6	CASSYTIADTQYF	TGTGCCAGCAGTTACACAATAGCAGATACGCAGTATTTT
TRBJ2-3	.	.	TRBV28	CASRNIVGEGATDTQYF	TGTGCCAGCAGGAACATAGTAGGGGAAGGGGCCACAGATACGCAGTATTTT
TRBJ1-1	many	.	TRBV7-2	CASSSAGGRNTEAFF	TGTGCCAGCAGCTCGGCGGGGGGGCGGAACACTGAAGCTTTCTTT
TRBJ1-6	few	.	TRBV20-1	CSAPLGSLHF	TGCAGTGCTCCTCTGGGGTCCCTCCACTTT
TRBJ2-5	few	.	TRBV7-2	CASSFLSSGQETQYF	TGTGCCAGCAGCTTCTTGAGTAGCGGACAAGAGACCCAGTACTTC
TRBJ2-1	many	TRBD1	TRBV7-7	CASSSQTGGEQFF	TGTGCCAGCAGCTCCCAGACAGGGGGCGAGCAGTTCTTC
TRBJ2-1	once	.	TRBV28	CATRAHEQFF	TGTGCCACCAGGGCTCATGAGCAGTTCTTC
TRBJ2-5	many	TRBD1	TRBV28	CASGQGVQETQYF	TGTGCCAGCGGCCAGGGGGTTCAAGAGACCCAGTACTTC
TRBJ2-2	.	TRBD1	TRBV7-9	CASSAGTGNTGELFF	TGTGCCAGCAGCGCCGGGACAGGGAACACCGGGGAGCTGTTTTTT
TRBJ2-1	many	.	TRBV7-8	CASSFARDNEQFF	TGTGCCAGCAGCTTCGCCAGGGACAATGAGCAGTTCTTC
TRBJ2-1	many	TRBD2	TRBV6-1	CASRRTSGKSYNEQFF	TGTGCCAGCAGAAGGACTAGCGGGAAATCCTACAATGAGCAGTTCTTC
TRBJ1-1	.	.	TRBV5-1	CASSLQRLGTEAFF	TGCGCCAGCAGTTTACAGAGATTGGGCACTGAAGCTTTCTTT
TRBJ2-2	many	TRBD1	TRBV7-8	CASVGPEATGAHTGELFF	TGTGCCAGCGTCGGCCCAGAGGCGACAGGGGCTCACACCGGGGAGCTGTTTTTT
TRBJ2-5	.	TRBD2	TRBV7-6	CASSATGGGGETQYF	TGTGCCAGCAGCGCGACTGGCGGGGGGGGAGAGACCCAGTACTTC
TRBJ1-3	once	TRBD1	TRBV27	CASSLSNRGWSGNTIYF	TGTGCCAGCAGTTTATCGAACAGGGGGTGGTCTGGAAACACCATATATTTT
TRBJ1-3	.	.	TRBV20-1	CSAKGEDGNTIYF	TGCAGTGCTAAAGGGGAGGATGGAAACACCATATATTTT
TRBJ2-5	.	TRBD2	TRBV6-2/TRBV6-3	CASNEVAGAKRETQYF	TGTGCCAGCAACGAAGTAGCGGGGGCAAAGCGGGAGACCCAGTACTTC
TRBJ2-6	many	.	TRBV7-2	CASSLVFAGPLSGANVLTF	TGTGCCAGCAGCTTAGTGTTCGCGGGACCCCTTTCTGGGGCCAACGTCCTGACTTTC